This entry features one TCR beta chain sequence. The antigen it recognizes is unknown. The sample comes from a study of cytomegalovirus exposure and HLA in healthy donors listed by TCRdb under 2017. For the wider study: An earlier analysis of roughly 570 of the donors reported about 260 Gb of sequence data and approximately 120 million unique TCR beta sequences obtained from roughly 170 million T cells. Both class I and class II loci were covered by HLA typing, at four-digit resolution. In the later analysis, no new phenotypic data were used to find candidate immune exposures; instead, reliance was placed on TCR beta sequences and their occurrence across donors. The study was designed to test whether signatures of past pathogen exposure could be identified by cataloging public T cell receptors. All discovery cohort repertoires had been generated using a single sequencing platform. In addition to the first cohort of 650 to 750 subjects, a separate validation cohort of approximately 130 different subjects was used. The number of typed donors differed by locus: about 620-640 for A, B, C, DRB1 and DQB1; some 500 for DQA1; over 600 for DPA1; and roughly 470 for DPB1. To predict cytomegalovirus infection status, the study brought together high-throughput TCR immunosequencing, statistical association of individual TCRs with disease status, and machine learning. A later genetic analysis took genome-wide SNP genotypes for about three fifths of the roughly 700 donors and used that subset as a discovery cohort. An early release covering 500 to 750 HLA-typed donors comprised about 300 gigabases of sequencing data and 85 million or so unique TCR sequences. Among some 410 genotyped donors of the cohort, an average of roughly 230,000 unique TCR beta nucleotide sequences was sequenced per donor, of which 15% to 20% were non-productive. In a later analysis, previously published TCR beta repertoires from 666 donors were re-analyzed and high-resolution HLA genotyping was added so that TCR occurrence patterns could be studied. Roughly 5 DR-DQ haplotypes were handled as single units for association and clustering, since linkage in the cohort was strong. The genetic ancestry cluster associated with self-reported Caucasian donors included roughly four fifths of the 398 genotyped donors. The study profiled the T cell repertoires of about 720 subjects by immunosequencing and related them to cytomegalovirus serostatus. An earlier analysis of 587 of the donors used high-throughput TCR beta sequencing to judge whether each TCR beta V gene segment behaved as functional or pseudogenic. Alongside the repertoire data, information on donor age, sex, ethnicity and CMV serostatus was compiled.

Library preparation was by the immunoSEQ multiplex PCR assay. For the multiplex PCR, a mixture combining 60 forward primers for TCR Vbeta segments and 13 reverse primers for TCR Jbeta segments was used. A multiplex PCR assay on genomic DNA amplified the CDR3 region of rearranged TCR beta genes. The amplified TCR beta libraries were sequenced on the Illumina HiSeq System as 87-base-pair reads. In the authors' own workflow: In a later analysis, some 80 million unique TCR beta chains were counted across the approximately 640 repertoires, and roughly 11 million of these chains were shared by at least two donors. Raw reads were error-corrected and collapsed into unique sequences with a nearest-neighbor algorithm that merged closely related sequences to remove PCR and sequencing errors. V, D and J gene segments were assigned by aligning CDR3 sequences to IMGT reference sequences. For a sequence to be retained, at least a six-nucleotide match to both a V gene segment and a J gene segment was required. A rearrangement was called productive if the CDR3 had no stop codons and remained in frame with V and J, and every other rearrangement was called non-productive. Following IMGT convention, CDR3 was defined as the stretch from the second conserved V-encoded cysteine to the conserved J-encoded phenylalanine. Sequences without an unambiguous match to a single V gene segment were excluded from the earlier analysis of almost 600 of the donors. An earlier analysis of over 450 of the donors classified V segments as functional when productive rearrangements were above 56.7% and as segregating when the standard deviation between donors was above 5%. A statistical classification framework was developed to diagnose cytomegalovirus status using the catalog of TCR beta chain sequences. In a later analysis, TCR nucleotide sequences were compared against IMGT/GENE-DB human TR gene sequences so that V and J genes could be assigned. Using the TCRdist pipeline, a later analysis assigned CDR3 sequences along with most-parsimonious VDJ recombination scenarios. In a later analysis, each TCR beta chain was defined by its CDR3 amino acid sequence together with its V-gene family, and reads lacking a unique V-gene family were excluded. As a way to deal with suspected cross-contamination and a sequencing artifact, a later analysis dropped 450 to 700 nucleotide sequences that were highly shared and had low generation probability. For each public chain, a later analysis derived a clonal expansion index from normalized ranks of inferred template counts within each repertoire. Generation probabilities in a later analysis came from a VDJ recombination model fitted to out-of-frame rearrangements, and those results were checked against IGoR. In a later analysis, hypergeometric tests were used to score TCR-TCR, TCR-HLA and TCR-CMV co-occurrence, with a repertoire-size bias correction applied to TCR pairs. To estimate false discovery rates, a later analysis permuted the HLA or CMV assignments 20 times. In a later analysis, co-occurring TCRs were grouped with DBSCAN, and TCRdist sequence similarity was added when clustering was performed within HLA-allele-positive subsets. Repertoires with fewer than 30,000 or more than 120,000 public chains, plus five repertoires with anomalous nucleotide sharing, were excluded from co-occurrence clustering. Not all clones reach the TCRdb copy of this immuneACCESS table, which keeps in-frame sequences only. Checked studies attribute under half of the gap to unresolved V genes and leave the rest unexplained. V and J calls and clone size come straight from that table; D and trimming were deduced from the DNA. This sample's clone table shows about 77,000 clones. The top ten constitute approximately 15% of the sample.

In total, approximately 700 healthy bone marrow donors made up the cohort. At the time of sampling, all cohort members were nominally healthy, though unrecorded immune exposures were likely present. The donor tested CMV seropositive and was one of the 289 seropositive cohort members. Each donor provided a peripheral blood sample, and peripheral blood mononuclear cells were used for TCR beta sequencing. The Qiagen DNeasy Blood Extraction Kit was used to extract genomic DNA from the blood cell samples. The germline ends are 15 bases apart after V is trimmed by 3 bases and J by 0 bases. Reading the germline V gene gives CDR1 SGHDT and CDR2 YYEEEE. Spanning cysteine to phenylalanine, the CDR3 consists of 17 amino acids. Here the CDR3 DNA is all that survives: 51 bases in frame from base 1. Points the paper makes about the study in general: For the cohort, immune exposure information was limited to CMV serostatus. Broadly in line with IMGT annotations, most TCR beta V segments showed up in productive rearrangements about 90% or about 30% of the time in an earlier analysis of roughly 590 of the donors. The authors suggested that the approach could potentially be extended to other disease states and immunological phenotypes. Across donors, most TCR sequences were observed very rarely, whereas some public TCRs were present in many individuals. Because HLA typing was missing for some donors at each locus, association tests included only the typed subset. A later genetic analysis reported fewer N-insertions in productive TCRs among donors in an Asian-associated ancestry cluster than the roughly 700-donor mean. Linkage disequilibrium might explain the correlated functional status among segregating V segments, but an unknown experimental factor could not be ruled out. A cluster of highly shared sequence variants was judged likely to be a technical artifact of the sequencing pipeline. The study gave a list of some 150 TCR beta chains associated with cytomegalovirus. In vitro tests confirmed that three of the cytomegalovirus-associated TCR beta chains recognize cytomegalovirus antigens. Roughly uniform sequencing depth across donors was assumed in presence/absence analyses, although this assumption may not hold. The earlier analysis of approximately 560 of the donors excluded fewer than 20 rarely observed V segments, including chromosome 9 orphons, because counts were too low. According to a later analysis, parvovirus B19, influenza, CMV and Epstein-Barr virus appeared linked to several top co-occurrence clusters. In a later analysis, TCR association rates were found to vary across HLA loci, with the most associated TCRs seen for DRB1 alleles and the fewest for HLA-C alleles. A further reported finding was that TCR beta sequences accurately predicted the HLA-A and HLA-B alleles for most subjects in the first cohort. In this cohort, only TCR beta chains were sequenced, and detectable features were limited by the absence of alpha or paired-chain data. According to a later analysis, most CMV-associated TCR beta chains appeared to be HLA-restricted, and the HLA associations seemed to be driven largely by CMV exposure. A later analysis associated 16,951 TCR beta sequences with specific HLA alleles at a false discovery rate of 0.05. V-gene and J-gene trimming of TCR beta chains was associated with a missense DCLRE1C variant in a later genetic analysis, and the association was replicated in an independent cohort. Strong co-occurrence of HLA alleles, especially DR and DQ, made assigning TCR associations to individual alleles difficult. Some IMGT-functional V segments, including TRBV6-2 and TRBV6-3, could not be distinguished by the 87-base-pair reads and were therefore excluded. Compared with equally common non-associated chains, HLA-associated TCR beta chains in a later analysis were more clonally expanded and had lower generation probabilities. In both the original and validation cohorts, the classifier was reported to diagnose cytomegalovirus status with high specificity and sensitivity.

Material: PBMCs. The receptor was isolated from a man in his forties or fifties in good health and CMV-seropositive. Recombination linked TRBV5-6 to TRBJ1-4, with the D gene call left open. The nucleotides are TGTGCCAGCAGCTCGGGGTTGGGTGGCGCAACTAATGAAAAACTGTTTTTT. The translation is CASSSGLGGATNEKLFF.